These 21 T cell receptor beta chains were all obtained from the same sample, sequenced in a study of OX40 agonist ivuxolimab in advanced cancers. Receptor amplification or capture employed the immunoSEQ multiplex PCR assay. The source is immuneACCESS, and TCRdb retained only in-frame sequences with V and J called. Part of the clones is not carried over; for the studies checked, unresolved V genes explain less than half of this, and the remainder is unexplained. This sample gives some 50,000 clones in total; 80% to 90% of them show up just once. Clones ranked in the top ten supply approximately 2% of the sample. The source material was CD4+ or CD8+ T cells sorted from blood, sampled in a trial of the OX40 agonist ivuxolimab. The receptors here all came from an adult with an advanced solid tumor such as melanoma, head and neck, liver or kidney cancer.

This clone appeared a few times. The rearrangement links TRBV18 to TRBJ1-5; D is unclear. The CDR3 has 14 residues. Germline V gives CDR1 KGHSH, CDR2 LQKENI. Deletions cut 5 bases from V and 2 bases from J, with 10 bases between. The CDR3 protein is CASSSTLGNQPQHF. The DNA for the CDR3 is TGTGCCAGCTCATCCACGCTAGGCAATCAGCCCCAGCATTTT.

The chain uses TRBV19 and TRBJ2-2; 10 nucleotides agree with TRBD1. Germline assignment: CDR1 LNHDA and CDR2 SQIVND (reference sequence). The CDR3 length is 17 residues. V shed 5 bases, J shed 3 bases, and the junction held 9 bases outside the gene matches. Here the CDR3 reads CASSGTSDRGYTGELFF. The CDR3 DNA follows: TGTGCCAGTAGTGGGACCTCGGACAGGGGGTACACCGGGGAGCTGTTTTTT.

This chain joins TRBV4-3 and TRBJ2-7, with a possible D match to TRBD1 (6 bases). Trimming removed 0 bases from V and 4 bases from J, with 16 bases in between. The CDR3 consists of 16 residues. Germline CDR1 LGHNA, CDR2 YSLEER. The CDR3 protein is CASSQDWRQDLYEQYF. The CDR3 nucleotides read TGCGCCAGCAGCCAAGATTGGCGACAGGACCTTTACGAGCAGTACTTC.

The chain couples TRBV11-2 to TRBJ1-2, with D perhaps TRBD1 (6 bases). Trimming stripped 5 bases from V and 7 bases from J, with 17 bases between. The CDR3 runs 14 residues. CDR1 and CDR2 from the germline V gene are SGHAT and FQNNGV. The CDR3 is CASSPRTVVSGYTF. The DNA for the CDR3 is TGTGCCAGCAGCCCGAGGACAGTAGTGTCTGGCTACACCTTC. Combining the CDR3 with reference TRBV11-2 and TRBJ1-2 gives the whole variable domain EAGVAQSPRYKIIEKRQSVAFWCNPISGHATLYWYQQILGQGPKLLIQFQNNGVVDDSQLPKDRFSAERLKGVDSTLKIQPAKLEDSAVYLCASSPRTVVSGYTFGSGTRLTVV.

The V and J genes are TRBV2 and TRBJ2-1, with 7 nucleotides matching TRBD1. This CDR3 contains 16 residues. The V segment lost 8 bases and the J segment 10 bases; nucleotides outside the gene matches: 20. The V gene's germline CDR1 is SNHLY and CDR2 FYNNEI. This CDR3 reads CASLLRRGGGSGEQFF. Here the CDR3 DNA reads TGTGCCAGCTTGCTACGGAGAGGGGGCGGATCCGGCGAGCAGTTCTTC.

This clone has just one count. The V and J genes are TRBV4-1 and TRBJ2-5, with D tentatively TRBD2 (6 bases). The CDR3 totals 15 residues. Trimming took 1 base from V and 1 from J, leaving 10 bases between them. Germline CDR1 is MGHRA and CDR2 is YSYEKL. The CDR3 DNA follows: TGCGCCAGCAGCCAAGTTACGGGACTCCAAGAGACCCAGTACTTC. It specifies CASSQVTGLQETQYF.

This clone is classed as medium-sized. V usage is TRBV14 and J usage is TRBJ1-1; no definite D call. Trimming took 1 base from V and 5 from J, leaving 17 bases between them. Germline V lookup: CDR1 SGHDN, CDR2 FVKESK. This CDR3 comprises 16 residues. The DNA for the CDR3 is TGTGCCAGCAGCCAAGTAGCCTGGTCCCGACGGACTGAAGCTTTCTTT. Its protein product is CASSQVAWSRRTEAFF.

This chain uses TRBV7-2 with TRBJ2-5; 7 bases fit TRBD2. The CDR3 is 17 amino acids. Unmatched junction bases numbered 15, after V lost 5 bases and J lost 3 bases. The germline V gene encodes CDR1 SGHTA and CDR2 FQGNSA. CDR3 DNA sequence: TGTGCCAGCAGCCCCCAACGGCTAGCGGAGACCAAAGAGACCCAGTACTTC. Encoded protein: CASSPQRLAETKETQYF. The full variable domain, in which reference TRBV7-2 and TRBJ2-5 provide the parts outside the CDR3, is GAGVSQSPSNKVTEKGKDVELRCDPISGHTALYWYRQSLGQGLEFLIYFQGNSAPDKSGLPSDRFSAERTGGSVSTLTIQRTQQEDSAVYLCASSPQRLAETKETQYFGPGTRLLVL.

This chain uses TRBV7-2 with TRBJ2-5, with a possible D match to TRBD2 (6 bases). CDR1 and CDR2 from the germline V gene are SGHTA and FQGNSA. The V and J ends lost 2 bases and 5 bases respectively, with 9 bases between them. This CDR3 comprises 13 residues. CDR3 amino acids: CASSLLGRETQYF. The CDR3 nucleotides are TGTGCCAGCAGCTTACTGGGGAGGGAGACCCAGTACTTC.

CDR3 amino acids: CASARDRGAEQYF. CDR3 nucleotide sequence: TGTGCCAGCGCGCGGGACAGGGGAGCGGAGCAGTACTTC. V and J are TRBV7-2 and TRBJ2-7, with 10 bases identical to TRBD1. Per the germline V gene, CDR1 is SGHTA and CDR2 is FQGNSA. J gave up 7 bases and V 8 bases, and 8 bases lay outside the gene matches. CDR3 length: 13 residues.

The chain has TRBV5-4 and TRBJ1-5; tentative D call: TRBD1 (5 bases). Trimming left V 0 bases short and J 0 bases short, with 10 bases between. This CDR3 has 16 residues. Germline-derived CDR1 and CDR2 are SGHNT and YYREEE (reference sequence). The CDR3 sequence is CASSLAGGSSNQPQHF. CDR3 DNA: TGTGCCAGCAGCTTGGCTGGGGGTAGTAGCAATCAGCCCCAGCATTTT.

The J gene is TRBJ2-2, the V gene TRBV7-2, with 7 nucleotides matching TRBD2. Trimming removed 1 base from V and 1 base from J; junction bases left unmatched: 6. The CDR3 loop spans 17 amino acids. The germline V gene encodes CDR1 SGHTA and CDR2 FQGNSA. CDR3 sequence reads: CASSLDGLAVNTGELFF. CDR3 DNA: TGTGCCAGCAGCTTAGATGGGCTAGCGGTGAACACCGGGGAGCTGTTTTTT.

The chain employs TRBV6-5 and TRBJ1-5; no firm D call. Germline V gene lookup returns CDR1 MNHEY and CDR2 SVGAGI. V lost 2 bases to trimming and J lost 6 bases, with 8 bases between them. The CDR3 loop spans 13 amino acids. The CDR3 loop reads CASSYREGQPQHF. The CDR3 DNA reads TGTGCCAGCAGTTACAGGGAGGGTCAGCCCCAGCATTTT.

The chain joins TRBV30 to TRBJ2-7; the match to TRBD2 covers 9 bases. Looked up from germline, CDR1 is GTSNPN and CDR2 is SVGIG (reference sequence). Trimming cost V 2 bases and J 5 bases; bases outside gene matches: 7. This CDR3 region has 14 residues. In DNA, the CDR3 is TGTGCCTGGAGTACGGCGGGAGGGCCGGACGAGCAGTACTTC. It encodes CAWSTAGGPDEQYF.

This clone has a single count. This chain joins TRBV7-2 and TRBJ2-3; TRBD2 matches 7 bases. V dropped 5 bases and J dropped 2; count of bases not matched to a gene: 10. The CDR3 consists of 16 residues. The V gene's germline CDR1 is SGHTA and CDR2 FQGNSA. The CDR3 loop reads CASSPRASGPTDTQYF. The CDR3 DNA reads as TGTGCCAGCAGCCCACGGGCTAGCGGACCCACAGATACGCAGTATTTT. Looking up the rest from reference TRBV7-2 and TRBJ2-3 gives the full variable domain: GAGVSQSPSNKVTEKGKDVELRCDPISGHTALYWYRQSLGQGLEFLIYFQGNSAPDKSGLPSDRFSAERTGGSVSTLTIQRTQQEDSAVYLCASSPRASGPTDTQYFGPGTRLTVL.

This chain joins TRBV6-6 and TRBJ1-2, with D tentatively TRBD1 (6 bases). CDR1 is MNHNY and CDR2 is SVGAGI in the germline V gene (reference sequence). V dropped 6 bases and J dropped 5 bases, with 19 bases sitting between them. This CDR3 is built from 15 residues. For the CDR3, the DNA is TGTGCCAGCAGCCAAGGGGCAGGGGCAGAGTATGGCTACACCTTC. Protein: CASSQGAGAEYGYTF.

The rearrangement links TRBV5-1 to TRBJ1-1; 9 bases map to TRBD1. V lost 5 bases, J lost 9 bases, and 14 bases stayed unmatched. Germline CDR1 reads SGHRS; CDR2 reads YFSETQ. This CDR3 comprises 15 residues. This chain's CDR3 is CASSSIGQGPPQAFF. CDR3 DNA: TGCGCCAGCAGTAGTATTGGACAGGGGCCGCCTCAAGCTTTCTTT.

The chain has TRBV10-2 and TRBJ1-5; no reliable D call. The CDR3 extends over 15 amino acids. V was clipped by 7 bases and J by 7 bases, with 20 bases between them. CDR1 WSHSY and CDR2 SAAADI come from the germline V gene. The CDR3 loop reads CASNEGPWGGQPQHF. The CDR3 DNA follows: TGCGCCAGCAATGAAGGGCCATGGGGAGGGCAGCCCCAGCATTTT.

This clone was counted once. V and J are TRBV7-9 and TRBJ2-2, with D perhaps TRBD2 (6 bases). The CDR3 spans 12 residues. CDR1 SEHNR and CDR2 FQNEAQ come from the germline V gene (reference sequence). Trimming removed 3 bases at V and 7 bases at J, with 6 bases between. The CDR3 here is CASSFSGGELFF. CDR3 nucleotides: TGTGCCAGCAGCTTTAGCGGCGGGGAGCTGTTTTTT.

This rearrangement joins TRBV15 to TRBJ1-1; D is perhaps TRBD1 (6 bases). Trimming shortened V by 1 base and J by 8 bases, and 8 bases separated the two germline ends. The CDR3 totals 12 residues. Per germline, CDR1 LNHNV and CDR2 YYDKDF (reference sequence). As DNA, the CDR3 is TGTGCCACCAGCAGAGTCCAGGGGGAAGCTTTCTTT. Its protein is CATSRVQGEAFF.

CDR3 coding DNA: TGCGCCAGCAGCTTGGTGCCAGGAGACTACGAGCAGTACTTC. This gives the protein CASSLVPGDYEQYF. The chain joins TRBV5-1 to TRBJ2-7; no firm D call. CDR1 SGHRS and CDR2 YFSETQ come from the germline V gene. The CDR3 is 14 residues long. Trimming removed 0 bases at V and 3 bases at J, with 10 bases between.